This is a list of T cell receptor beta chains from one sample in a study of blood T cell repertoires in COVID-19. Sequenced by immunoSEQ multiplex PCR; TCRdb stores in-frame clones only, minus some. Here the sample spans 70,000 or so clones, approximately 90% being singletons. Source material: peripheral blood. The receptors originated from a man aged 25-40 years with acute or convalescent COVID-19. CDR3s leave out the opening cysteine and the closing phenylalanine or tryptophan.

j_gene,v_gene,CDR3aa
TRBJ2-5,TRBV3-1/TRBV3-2,ASSHIQGLRETQY
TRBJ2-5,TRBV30,AWSKTSRQETQY
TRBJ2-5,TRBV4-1,ASSRWTQETQY
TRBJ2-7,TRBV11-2,ASSLAPGQYEQY
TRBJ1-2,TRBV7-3,ASSLIPGGGADGYT
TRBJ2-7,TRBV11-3,ASSITAGSYEQY
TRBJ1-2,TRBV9,ASSVGGTAHGYT
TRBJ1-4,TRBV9,ASSVGTAGVNEKLF
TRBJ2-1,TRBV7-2,ASSPGLAVNNEQF
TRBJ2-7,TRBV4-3,ASSHRDYRGEQY
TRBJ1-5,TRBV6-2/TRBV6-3,ASSYQTGRNQPQH
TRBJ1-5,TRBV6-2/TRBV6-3,ASSPPYQPQH
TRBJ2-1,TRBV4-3,ASSQATGSVHEQF
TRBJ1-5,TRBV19,ASSRLGQDYSNQPQH
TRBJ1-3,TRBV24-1,ATSERGNTIY
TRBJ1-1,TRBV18,ASSPELLGGLNTEAF
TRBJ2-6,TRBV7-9,ASTGRVTGANVLT
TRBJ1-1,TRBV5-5,ASSLAQGVTEAF
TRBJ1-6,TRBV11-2,ASSFSPGLINSPLH
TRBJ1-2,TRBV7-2,ASSPQGTGDGYT
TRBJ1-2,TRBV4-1,ASSPRQGASYGYT
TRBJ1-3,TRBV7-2,ASSLQGFGNTIY
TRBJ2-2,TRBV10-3,AILSGEELF
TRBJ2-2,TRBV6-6,ASSWRNTGELF
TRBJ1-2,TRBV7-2,ASSLRVPGDRGYHGYT
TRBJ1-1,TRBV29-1,SSLRGNTEAF
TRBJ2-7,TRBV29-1,SVRSPTTNSYEQY
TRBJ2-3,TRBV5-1,ASSGTGLTSTDTQY
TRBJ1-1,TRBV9,ASSSTGFRNTEAF
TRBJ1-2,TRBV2,ASSMTGENYGYT
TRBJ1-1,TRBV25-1,ASSMAGGRTEAF
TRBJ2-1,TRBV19,ASSIMVGPTSGSNEQF
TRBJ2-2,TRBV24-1,ATSQHGETGELF
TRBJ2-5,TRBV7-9,ASSPRTGEQETQY
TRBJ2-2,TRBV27,ASSLSRLAGYTGELF
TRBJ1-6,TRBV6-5,ASSSQGLVGNSPLH
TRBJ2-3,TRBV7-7,AGGAWRALTDTQY
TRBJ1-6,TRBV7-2,ASSLAGPQGALH
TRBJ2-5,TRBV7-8,ASSLAWPSGSGKETQY
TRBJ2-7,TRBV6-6,ASSYPSGTGSYEQY
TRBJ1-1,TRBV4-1,ASSQGFGGEAF
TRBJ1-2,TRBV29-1,SVEKDRNYGYT
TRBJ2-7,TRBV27,ASSDRDTTYEQY
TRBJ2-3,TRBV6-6,ASSPAWAGGVTDTQY
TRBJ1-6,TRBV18,ASSRATTGTNSPLH
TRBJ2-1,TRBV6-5,ASSPRGQANNEQF
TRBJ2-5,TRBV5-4,ASSLFDAGGGETQY
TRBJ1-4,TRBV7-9,ASSLGQGGNEKLF
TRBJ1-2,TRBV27,ASGYRGWDGYT
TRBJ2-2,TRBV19,ASSISPGGDVTGELF
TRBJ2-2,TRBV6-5,ATEDRTGELF
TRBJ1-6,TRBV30,AWSRPGGTFNSPLH
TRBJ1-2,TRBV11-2,ASSLRAGTGGDYT